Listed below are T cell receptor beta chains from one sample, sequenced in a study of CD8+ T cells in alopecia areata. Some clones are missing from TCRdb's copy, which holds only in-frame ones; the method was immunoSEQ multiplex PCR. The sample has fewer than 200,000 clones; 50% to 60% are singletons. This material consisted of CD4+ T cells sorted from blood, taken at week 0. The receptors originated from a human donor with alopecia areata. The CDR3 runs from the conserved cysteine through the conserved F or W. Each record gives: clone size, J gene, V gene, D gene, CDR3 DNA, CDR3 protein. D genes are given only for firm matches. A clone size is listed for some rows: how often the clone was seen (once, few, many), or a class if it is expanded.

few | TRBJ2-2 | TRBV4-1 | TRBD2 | TGCGCCAGCAGCCAAGAGAGCGGGGGGGCCCCGAACACCGGGGAGCTGTTTTTT | CASSQESGGAPNTGELFF
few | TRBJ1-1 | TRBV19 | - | TGTGCCAGTAGGCCGAGAACGGGACTTACGAACACTGAAGCTTTCTTT | CASRPRTGLTNTEAFF
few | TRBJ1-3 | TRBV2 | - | TGTGCCGGAGCACAAGGTGTCTCTGGAAACACCATATATTTT | CAGAQGVSGNTIYF
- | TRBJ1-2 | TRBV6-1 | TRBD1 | TGTGCCAGCAGTGTCCGGACAGGGCAGCGGTATGGCTACACCTTC | CASSVRTGQRYGYTF
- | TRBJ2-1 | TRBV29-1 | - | TGCAGCGTTTGGCAGGGAGTTACGGGAAATGAGCAGTTCTTC | CSVWQGVTGNEQFF
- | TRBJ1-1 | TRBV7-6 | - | TGTGCCAGCAGCTTAGTAGAGGGTGTTATGAACACTGAAGCTTTCTTT | CASSLVEGVMNTEAFF
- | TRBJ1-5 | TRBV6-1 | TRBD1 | TGTGCCAGCAGTGAAGCCGGGACAGGGGCGGCTCAGCCCCAGCATTTT | CASSEAGTGAAQPQHF
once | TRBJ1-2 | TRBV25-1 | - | TGTGCCAGCAGTGAGAGCGGACAGACCTATGGCTACACCTTC | CASSESGQTYGYTF
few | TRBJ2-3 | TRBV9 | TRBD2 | TGTGCCAGCAGCGTATTAGCGGGGGTAGATACGCAGTATTTT | CASSVLAGVDTQYF
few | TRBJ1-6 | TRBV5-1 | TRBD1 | TGCGCCAGCAGCTTATCCACAGGGGCCGTGGATTCACCCCTCCACTTT | CASSLSTGAVDSPLHF
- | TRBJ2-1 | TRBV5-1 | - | TGCGCCAGCAGCACAGGACAGGAGCAGTTCTTC | CASSTGQEQFF
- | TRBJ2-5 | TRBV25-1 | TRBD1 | TGTGCCAGCAGTGCGCCAGGACAGGGCAAGGAGACCCAGTACTTC | CASSAPGQGKETQYF
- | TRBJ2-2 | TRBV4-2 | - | TGTGCCAGCAGCCAAGATCTTTCGAACACCGGGGAGCTGTTTTTT | CASSQDLSNTGELFF
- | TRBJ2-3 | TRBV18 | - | TGTGCCAGCTCACCACCGGCCGGCGGCACAGATACGCAGTATTTT | CASSPPAGGTDTQYF
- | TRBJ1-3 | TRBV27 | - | TGTGCCAGCAGTACCGATCCTGGAAACACCATATATTTT | CASSTDPGNTIYF
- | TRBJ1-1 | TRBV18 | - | TGTGCCAGCTCACCTCAAGTGAACACTGAAGCTTTCTTT | CASSPQVNTEAFF
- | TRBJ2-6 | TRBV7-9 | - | TGTGCCAGCAGCTTAGCGAGAGGGGACGGGGCCAACGTCCTGACTTTC | CASSLARGDGANVLTF
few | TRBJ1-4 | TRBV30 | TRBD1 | TGTGCCTGGGCCACACGACAGGGGATTAATGAAAAACTGTTTTTT | CAWATRQGINEKLFF
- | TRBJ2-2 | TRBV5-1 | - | TGCGCCAGCAGCCAAATGGACAGTCGCGCCGGGGAGCTGTTTTTT | CASSQMDSRAGELFF
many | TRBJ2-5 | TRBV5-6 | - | TGTGCCAGCAGCTTGGGTACCACACAAGAGACCCAGTACTTC | CASSLGTTQETQYF
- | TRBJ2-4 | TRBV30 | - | TGTGCCTGGAGTCATAGCGGAAACATTCAGTACTTC | CAWSHSGNIQYF
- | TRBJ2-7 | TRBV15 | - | TGTGCCACCAGCGCACACCGGGACCTAACCTACGAGCAGTACTTC | CATSAHRDLTYEQYF
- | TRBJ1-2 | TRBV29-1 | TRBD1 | TGCAGCGTAGAGGACAGGGCTGGCGGCTACACCTTC | CSVEDRAGGYTF
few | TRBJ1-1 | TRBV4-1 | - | TGCGCCAGCAGCCAAGTCGATATGGGGTTCTCGACGACTGAAGCTTTCTTT | CASSQVDMGFSTTEAFF
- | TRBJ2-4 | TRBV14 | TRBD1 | TGTGCCAGCAGCCAAGTTGCTACGTACAGGGGCAAAAACATTCAGTACTTC | CASSQVATYRGKNIQYF
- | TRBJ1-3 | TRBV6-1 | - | TGTGCCAGCAGTGAAGAGTACTCCGGCTCTGGAAACACCATATATTTT | CASSEEYSGSGNTIYF
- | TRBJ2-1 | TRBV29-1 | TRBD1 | TGCAGCGTCCACCCGATGGACAGGATAACCTCCCATGAGCAGTTCTTC | CSVHPMDRITSHEQFF
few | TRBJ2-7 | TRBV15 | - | TGTGCCACCAGCAGAGATGGAGGGGCCTACGAGCAGTACTTC | CATSRDGGAYEQYF
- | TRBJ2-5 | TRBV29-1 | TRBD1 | TGCAGCGTTGAAGAAAACAGGGGGCCCCAAGAGACCCAGTACTTC | CSVEENRGPQETQYF
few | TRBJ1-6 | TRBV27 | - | TGTGCCAGCAGGGTGGGCACCTATTCACCCCTCCACTTT | CASRVGTYSPLHF
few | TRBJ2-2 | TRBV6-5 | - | TGTGCCAGCAGTTACTCGGGGGGCCCAAACACCGGGGAGCTGTTTTTT | CASSYSGGPNTGELFF
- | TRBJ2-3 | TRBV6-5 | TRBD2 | TGTGCCAGCAGCTCGACTAGCGGAGCGCCAGATACGCAGTATTTT | CASSSTSGAPDTQYF
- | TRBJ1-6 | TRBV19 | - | TGTGCCAGTAGTATAGCCGGGGAGGCCCTCCACTTT | CASSIAGEALHF
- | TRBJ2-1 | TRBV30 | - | TGTGCCTGGAGAAAGGACTACAATGAGCAGTTCTTC | CAWRKDYNEQFF
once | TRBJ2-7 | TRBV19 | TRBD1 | TGTGCCAGTAGTCCGGGACAGGGATGGTACGAGCAGTACTTC | CASSPGQGWYEQYF
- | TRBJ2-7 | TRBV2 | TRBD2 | TGTGCCAGCACCCAAGATAGCGGGGTCTACGAGCAGTACTTC | CASTQDSGVYEQYF
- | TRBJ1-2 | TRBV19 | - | TGTGCCAGTAGTATAGGGCTTAACTATGGCTACACCTTC | CASSIGLNYGYTF
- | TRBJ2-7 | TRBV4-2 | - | TGTGCCAGCAGCCAAGCCGGCGGGGTCGGGGAGCAGTACTTC | CASSQAGGVGEQYF
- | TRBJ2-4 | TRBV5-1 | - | TGCGCCAGCAGCCTAGACCGCTCCAAAAACATTCAGTACTTC | CASSLDRSKNIQYF
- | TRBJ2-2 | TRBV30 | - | TGTGCCTGGAGTGTATGGGGGCGCGTGAACACCGGGGAGCTGTTTTTT | CAWSVWGRVNTGELFF
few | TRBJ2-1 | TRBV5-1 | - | TGCGCCAGCAGCTTGGAACCGGGTATTAAGTACAATGAGCAGTTCTTC | CASSLEPGIKYNEQFF
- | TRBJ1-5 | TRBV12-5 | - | TGTGCTAGTGGTTTGGTAATTAATCCAGGGACTAGCAATCAGCCCCAGCATTTT | CASGLVINPGTSNQPQHF
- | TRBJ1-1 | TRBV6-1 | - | TGTGCCAGCATCCAGGGTGCCACTGAAGCTTTCTTT | CASIQGATEAFF
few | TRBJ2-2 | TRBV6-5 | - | TGTGCCAGCAGTCTTAGAAACGGGGAGCTGTTTTTT | CASSLRNGELFF
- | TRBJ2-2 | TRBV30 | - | TGTGCCTGGAGTGTCAGCTGGAACACCGGGGAGCTGTTTTTT | CAWSVSWNTGELFF
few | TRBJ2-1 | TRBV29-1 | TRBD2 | TGCAGCGTTAGCGGGGCTTACAATGAGCAGTTCTTC | CSVSGAYNEQFF
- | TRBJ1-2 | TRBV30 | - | TGTGCCTGGAGTGAGGTCGGAACTGGCTACACCTTC | CAWSEVGTGYTF